Sequencing of this T cell receptor (beta chain) was carried out in a study of blood T cells in healthy people across ages. Study results and caveats: TCR beta diversity per million T cells fell roughly linearly with age.

Combining a sample-barcoded 5' primer with a J-beta primer mix, a second PCR ran for roughly 7 to 12 cycles. Each CDR3 protein is one row after TCRdb ran MiXCR on the 5' RACE reads. Here the sample spans 1.8 million or so distinct CDR3 sequences, around 40% being singletons. The sample holds a few counts of this clonotype. The antigen is unknown. This TCR derives from a human donor in good health. The source material was blood.

This CDR3 is CASSFGPASNQPQHF. The CDR3 bases are TGTGCCAGCAGCTTTGGGCCAGCTAGCAATCAGCCCCAGCATTTT. This chain connects TRBV7-2 to TRBJ1-5; D not resolved. This CDR3 has 15 amino acids. V lost 3 bases and J lost 0, with 9 bases in between. Germline CDR1 reads SGHTA; CDR2 reads FQGNSA.